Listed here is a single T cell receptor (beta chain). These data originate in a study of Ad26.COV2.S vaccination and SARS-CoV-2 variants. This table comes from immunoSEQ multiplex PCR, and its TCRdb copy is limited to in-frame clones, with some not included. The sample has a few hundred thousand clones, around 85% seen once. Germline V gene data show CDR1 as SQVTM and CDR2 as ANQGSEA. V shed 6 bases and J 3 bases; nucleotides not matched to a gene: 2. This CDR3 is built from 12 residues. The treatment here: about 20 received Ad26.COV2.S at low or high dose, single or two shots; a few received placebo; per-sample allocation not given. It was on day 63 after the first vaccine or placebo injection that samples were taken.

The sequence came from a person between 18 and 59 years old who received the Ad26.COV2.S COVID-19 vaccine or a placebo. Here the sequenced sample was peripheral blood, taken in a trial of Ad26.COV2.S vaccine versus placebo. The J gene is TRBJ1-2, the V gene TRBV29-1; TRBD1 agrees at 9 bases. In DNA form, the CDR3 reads TGCAGCGTGGGACAGGGAGACTATGGCTACACCTTC. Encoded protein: CSVGQGDYGYTF.